This T cell receptor (beta chain) comes out of a study of blood T cell repertoires in COVID-19. Assay: immunoSEQ multiplex PCR; the TCRdb copy retains only in-frame clones and omits some. This table holds approximately 290,000 clones, roughly nine tenths found once. CDR1 and CDR2 from the germline V gene are MDHEN and SYDVKM. Deletions cut 6 bases from V and 5 bases from J, with 11 bases between. The CDR3 sequence is 13 residues long. V usage is TRBV28 and J usage is TRBJ1-5, with D possibly matching TRBD1 (6 bases). Sequencing was performed on peripheral blood. This TCR was sampled from a man aged 18 to 30 with active or convalescent COVID-19. CDR3 in DNA: TGTGCCAGCAGAGAGACAGGCTATCAGCCCCAGCATTTT. Protein sequence: CASRETGYQPQHF.